The sequence of this TCR beta chain was determined in a study of blood T cell repertoires in COVID-19. As processed by the authors: It was from reference gene primer amplification that nucleated cell counts were estimated. The protocol was immunoSEQ multiplex PCR, while the TCRdb copy is restricted to in-frame clones and leaves out a portion. For V, J and clone size, that table is used; D and trimming come from the DNA. Of approximately 46,000 clones in the sample, approximately 85% were seen once. V lost 4 bases and J lost 2; bases outside the gene matches: 5. The V gene's germline CDR1 is SGHRS and CDR2 YFSETQ. This CDR3 region has 14 residues.

The rearrangement uses TRBV5-1 and TRBJ2-7; 8 bases match TRBD1. This sequence originates from a man in his sixties with acute or convalescent COVID-19. The specimen was peripheral blood. CDR3 DNA: TGCGCCAGCAGCATCACAGGGGGGACCTACGAGCAGTACTTC. Translated: CASSITGGTYEQYF. Full variable domain (rest looked up from reference TRBV5-1 and TRBJ2-7): KAGVTQTPRYLIKTRGQQVTLSCSPISGHRSVSWYQQTPGQGLQFLFEYFSETQRNKGNFPGRFSGRQFSNSRSEMNVSTLELGDSALYLCASSITGGTYEQYFGPGTRLTVT.